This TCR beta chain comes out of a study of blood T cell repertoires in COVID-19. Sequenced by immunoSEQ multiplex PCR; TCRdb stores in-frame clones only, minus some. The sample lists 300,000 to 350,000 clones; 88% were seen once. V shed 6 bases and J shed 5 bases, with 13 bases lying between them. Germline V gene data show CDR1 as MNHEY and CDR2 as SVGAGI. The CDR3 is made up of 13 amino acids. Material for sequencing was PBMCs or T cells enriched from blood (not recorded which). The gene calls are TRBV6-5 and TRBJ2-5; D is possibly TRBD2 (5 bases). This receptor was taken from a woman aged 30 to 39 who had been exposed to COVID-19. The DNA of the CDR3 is TGTGCCAGCAGCAGACTAAGTAGCGAGACCCAGTACTTC. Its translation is CASSRLSSETQYF.